This T cell receptor (beta chain) was obtained from a study of blood T cell repertoires in COVID-19. Looking at the study overall: Samples of COVID-19 (acute and convalescent) were obtained from the United States, Italy and Spain. Sample material is recorded as cDNA or gDNA derived from T cells, B-cell-depleted T cells, or PBMCs.

The assay was immunoSEQ multiplex PCR, and TCRdb's table has in-frame clones only and misses some. The data show 9,000 to 15,000 clones, just over 70% seen once. One Seattle source followed patients from active infection through their disease course. CDR3 length equals 16 residues. Per germline, CDR1 MNHEY and CDR2 SVGEGT. V was clipped by 5 bases and J by 0 bases, with 14 bases between them. The sample consisted of peripheral blood. This sequence joins TRBV6-2 or TRBV6-3 and TRBJ2-1, with D tentatively TRBD1 (6 bases). This clonotype originated in a man aged 55-75 years with COVID-19, enrolled during active disease. CDR3 amino acids: CASSTRTAPSYNEQFF. The DNA of the CDR3 is TGTGCCAGCAGTACGCGGACAGCGCCCTCCTACAATGAGCAGTTCTTC.